One sample yielded the 18 T cell receptor beta chains listed below, sequenced in a study of shared clonotypes between healthy human individuals. The protocol was immunoSEQ multiplex PCR, while the TCRdb copy is restricted to in-frame clones and leaves out a portion. Among 850,000 to 1,200,000 clones listed, under 80% were seen once. Sequenced material: memory CD4+ T cells sorted from blood. Subset here: CD45RA-negative fraction. These receptors were taken from a young man in good health.

On this clone: Other DNA sequences from this sample encode an identical CDR3 as well. The chain links TRBV29-1 to TRBJ1-1, with D possibly matching TRBD1 (6 bases). There are 12 residues in the CDR3. V shed 7 bases and J shed 2 bases, with 11 bases lying between them. CDR1 and CDR2 from the germline V gene are SQVTM and ANQGSEA. CDR3: CSARTANTEAFF. CDR3 DNA: TGCAGCGCCCGGACAGCCAACACTGAAGCTTTCTTT. The full variable domain, rest sourced from reference TRBV29-1 and TRBJ1-1, is SAVISQKPSRDICQRGTSLTIQCQVDSQVTMMFWYRQQPGQSLTLIATANQGSEATYESGFVIDKFPISRPNLTFSTLTVSNMSPEDSSIYLCSARTANTEAFFGQGTRLTVV.

V is TRBV29-1 and J is TRBJ1-2, with a tentative D call TRBD1 (6 bases). Trimming took off 0 bases at V and 3 bases at J, with 14 bases between the two ends. CDR1 and CDR2 (germline): SQVTM, ANQGSEA. The CDR3 runs to 15 residues. CDR3 protein: CSVEDRQGNHYGYTF. The DNA of the CDR3 is TGCAGCGTTGAAGATCGGCAGGGGAATCACTATGGCTACACCTTC.

The CDR3 here is CASSPLLTSGINYEQYF. CDR3 DNA: TGTGCCAGCAGCCCGCTCCTCACTAGCGGGATTAACTACGAGCAGTACTTC. The chain recombines TRBV12-1 with TRBJ2-7; the DNA was not used to check the table's D call, TRBD2. TRBV12-1 is annotated as a pseudogene. The CDR3 extends over 17 amino acids.

This chain connects TRBV27 to TRBJ2-1, with 8 bases aligning to TRBD2. This CDR3 has 16 amino acids. Germline CDR1 reads MNHEY; CDR2 reads SMNVEV (reference sequence). Trimming removed 5 bases from V and 2 bases from J; junction bases left unmatched: 8. Written as DNA, the CDR3 is TGTGCCAGCAGTGCCCTCACTAGCGGTGCCTACAATGAGCAGTTCTTC. Translating it yields CASSALTSGAYNEQFF.

This clone was picked up one time. CDR3 bases: TGTGCCAGCAGTTACCTTAGCGGGATACGCAATGAGCAGTTCTTC. Translated, it gives CASSYLSGIRNEQFF. The chain carries TRBV6-5 and TRBJ2-1, with 8 bases that match TRBD2. Germline values: CDR1 MNHEY, CDR2 SVGAGI. After removal of 2 bases from V and 6 bases from J, the junction contained 6 bases not matched to a gene. CDR3 size: 15 residues.

The chain couples TRBV5-1 to TRBJ1-3, with D possibly matching TRBD1 (6 bases). The germline V gene encodes CDR1 SGHRS and CDR2 YFSETQ. The CDR3 is made up of 13 amino acids. With 5 bases removed from V and 4 bases from J, the gap between germline ends came to 10 bases. CDR3 sequence: CASRTGPGNTIYF. The CDR3 region has the DNA TGCGCCAGCAGGACAGGACCCGGAAACACCATATATTTT.

This chain joins TRBV5-6 and TRBJ1-6, with D perhaps matching TRBD1 (5 bases). Germline V lookup: CDR1 SGHDT, CDR2 YYEEEE. This CDR3 region has 16 residues. V was pared by 6 bases and J by 2 bases, with 15 bases between. CDR3: CASTRSGATYNSPLHF. CDR3 bases: TGTGCCAGCACTAGGAGCGGGGCTACCTATAATTCACCCCTCCACTTT. The variable domain in full, completed from reference TRBV5-6 and TRBJ1-6, reads DAGVTQSPTHLIKTRGQQVTLRCSPKSGHDTVSWYQQALGQGPQFIFQYYEEEERQRGNFPDRFSGHQFPNYSSELNVNALLLGDSALYLCASTRSGATYNSPLHFGNGTRLTVT.

This clone was detected only once. Other DNA sequences in this specimen translate into the identical CDR3. The chain recombines TRBV15 with TRBJ2-1; no clear D. The V end lost 3 bases, the J end lost 5 bases, and 5 bases lay between the germline ends. Looked up from germline, CDR1 is LNHNV and CDR2 is YYDKDF (reference sequence). CDR3 length: 12 residues. The DNA for the CDR3 is TGTGCCACCAGCAGGGGTAACAATGAGCAGTTCTTC. Residues: CATSRGNNEQFF.

The rearrangement joins TRBV6-5 to TRBJ2-3; D perhaps matches TRBD1 (6 bases). Trimming shortened V by 8 bases and J by 3 bases, and 9 bases separated the two germline ends. This CDR3 comprises 12 residues. Germline assignment: CDR1 MNHEY and CDR2 SVGAGI. The CDR3 DNA is TGTGCCAGCGGAAGGGGGACAGATACGCAGTATTTT. Translating gives CASGRGTDTQYF.

The chain recombines TRBV9 with TRBJ2-3, with 8 bases fitting TRBD2. The V and J ends lost 6 bases and 0 bases, in that order; junction bases with no gene match: 6. The V gene's germline CDR1 is SGDLS and CDR2 YYNGEE. CDR3 size: 15 residues. The CDR3 DNA sequence: TGTGCCAGCACCCTACGCGGGAGGAGCACAGATACGCAGTATTTT. As protein: CASTLRGRSTDTQYF.

The chain joins TRBV6-1 to TRBJ1-5; D possibly corresponds to TRBD1 (6 bases). In germline, CDR1 is MNHNS, CDR2 SASEGT. V was cut by 0 bases and J by 0 bases, with 12 bases left in between. The CDR3 has 17 amino acids. This CDR3 reads CASSEAWGGGSNQPQHF. The CDR3 bases are TGTGCCAGCAGTGAAGCGTGGGGAGGGGGTAGCAATCAGCCCCAGCATTTT.

V is TRBV5-6 and J is TRBJ2-7; maybe TRBD2 (5 bases). The germline V gene encodes CDR1 SGHDT and CDR2 YYEEEE. Deletions cut 4 bases from V and 2 bases from J, with 10 bases between. The CDR3 extends over 13 amino acids. CDR3 in amino acids: CASSPQEAYEQYF. In DNA, the CDR3 is TGTGCCAGCAGCCCTCAGGAGGCCTACGAGCAGTACTTC.

V usage is TRBV10-2 and J usage is TRBJ1-4; D is perhaps TRBD1 (6 bases). CDR1 WSHSY and CDR2 SAAADI come from the germline V gene. The CDR3 has 13 residues. Deletions cut 5 bases from V and 7 bases from J, with 11 bases between. The CDR3 DNA sequence: TGCGCCAGCAGTCGGGGGCTAGGTGAAAAACTGTTTTTT. This gives the protein CASSRGLGEKLFF.

The CDR3 spells CASSVNAGGTDTQYF. In DNA form, the CDR3 reads TGTGCCAGCAGCGTTAATGCGGGGGGCACAGATACGCAGTATTTT. V is TRBV9 and J is TRBJ2-3, with TRBD2 identical over 7 bases. The CDR3 has 15 amino acids. Trimming removed 2 bases from V and 1 base from J; junction bases left unmatched: 4. CDR1 is SGDLS and CDR2 is YYNGEE in the germline V gene.

This clone was counted between two and nine times. The rearrangement joins TRBV5-8 to TRBJ1-2, with 7 bases matching TRBD1. The CDR3 extends over 13 amino acids. Germline CDR1 and CDR2: SGHTS and YDEGEE. Germline trimming cut 5 bases from V and 5 bases from J; bases unmatched to any gene: 6. Here the CDR3 DNA reads TGTGCCAGCAGAAGACAGGGAGGTTATGGCTACACCTTC. It codes for CASRRQGGYGYTF.

The chain has TRBV9 and TRBJ2-5; unclear D gene. Germline-derived CDR1 and CDR2 are SGDLS and YYNGEE. The CDR3 sequence is 15 residues long. Trimming took off 0 bases at V and 3 bases at J, with 12 bases between the two ends. The CDR3 DNA reads TGTGCCAGCAGCGTAGGAAGTTTGACCAAAGAGACCCAGTACTTC. It specifies CASSVGSLTKETQYF.

The V call is TRBV10-3, the J call TRBJ1-1; D perhaps matches TRBD1 (6 bases). Deletions cut 2 bases from V and 2 bases from J, with 9 bases between. This CDR3 is 14 amino acids long. Germline CDR1 is ENHRY and CDR2 is SYGVKD. The CDR3 region has the DNA TGTGCCATCAGTGAGCAACAGGGAAACACTGAAGCTTTCTTT. Translation gives CAISEQQGNTEAFF.

This clone has a single count. This may arise from a read error, as a much more abundant clone is one base away. The sample has other DNA sequences that encode this CDR3 too. The genes are TRBV5-1 and TRBJ1-1, with 9 positions matching TRBD1. V lost 4 bases, J lost 2 bases, and 3 bases stayed unmatched. The germline V gene has CDR1 SGHRS and CDR2 YFSETQ. This CDR3 has 14 amino acids. CDR3 nucleotides: TGCGCCAGCAGCCCGGGACAGGGAAACACTGAAGCTTTCTTT. Protein: CASSPGQGNTEAFF.